This T cell receptor (beta chain) is from a study of post-analysis software for immune sequencing data. Germline values: CDR1 LGHNA, CDR2 YNFKEQ. V lost 0 bases and J lost 5; bases outside the gene matches: 6. The CDR3 contains 15 residues. Unique molecular identifiers were carried by the TCR beta cDNA libraries. TCRdb redid the calling of the PCR reads with MiXCR, one entry per CDR3 protein. Among a few hundred thousand distinct CDR3 sequences listed, about a third were seen once. As regards this clonotype: Its antigen is currently unknown.

Overall study findings and caveats: By F measure, strong co-clustering occurred among samples prepared in the same batch. Versus controls, multiple sclerosis patients showed significantly lower diversity (normalized Chao1). Four to six TRBV segments were more frequent in patients than controls; TRBV5-6, TRBV5-1 and TRBV20-1 belonged to this group.

Sequencing was done on a sample of blood. The chain uses TRBV4-2 and TRBJ2-5, with 7 bases identical to TRBD1. The clonotype originates from a girl under 18 with multiple sclerosis. In DNA, the CDR3 is TGTGCCAGCAGCCAAGACGGGACAGTGAAGGAGACCCAGTACTTC. This encodes CASSQDGTVKETQYF.